These 27 T cell receptor beta chains were all obtained from the same sample, sequenced in a study of technical replicates of blood from several donors. TCRdb keeps only in-frame clones here, not all; method: immunoSEQ multiplex PCR. The profile covers about 100,000 clones, with roughly 96% appearing a single time and 0.2% to 0.25% taken by the ten largest. Sequenced sample: T cells isolated from PBMCs. These receptors were obtained from a human donor in good health.

This chain's CDR3 is CASSLDLAGGYNEQFF. CDR3 DNA: TGCGCCAGCAGCTTGGACTTAGCGGGGGGCTACAATGAGCAGTTCTTC. J is TRBJ2-1 and V is TRBV5-1; TRBD2 matches at 10 bases. Unmatched junction bases numbered 3, after V lost 0 bases and J lost 3 bases. CDR3 size: 16 residues. CDR1 is SGHRS and CDR2 is YFSETQ in the germline V gene.

The rearrangement joins TRBV5-6 to TRBJ2-5; D may be TRBD2 (7 bases). The V gene lost 7 bases and the J gene lost 4 bases, with 11 bases spanning the gap. Germline V gene sequence: CDR1 SGHDT, CDR2 YYEEEE. CDR3 length: 12 amino acids. The CDR3 spells CASRGAGETQYF. CDR3 nucleotides: TGTGCCAGCCGGGGGGCTGGAGAGACCCAGTACTTC. The full variable domain, completed using reference TRBV5-6 and TRBJ2-5, is DAGVTQSPTHLIKTRGQQVTLRCSPKSGHDTVSWYQQALGQGPQFIFQYYEEEERQRGNFPDRFSGHQFPNYSSELNVNALLLGDSALYLCASRGAGETQYFGPGTRLLVL.

The chain links TRBV5-1 to TRBJ2-3; 9 bases align to TRBD2. J was trimmed by 1 base and V by 1 base; bases with no gene match: 4. Germline CDR1 SGHRS, CDR2 YFSETQ. The length of the CDR3 is 16 residues. Written as DNA, the CDR3 is TGCGCCAGCAGCTTGTTATTAGCGGGGGGCACAGATACGCAGTATTTT. Translating gives CASSLLLAGGTDTQYF.

The V gene is TRBV1, the J gene TRBJ2-1; the table gives TRBD2 as D, unverified against the DNA. TRBV1 is a recognized pseudogene. The CDR3 has 12 amino acids. The CDR3 DNA follows: TGCACCAGCATAGAGCCGGGGGATGAGCAGTTCTTC. Protein sequence: CTSIEPGDEQFF.

V usage is TRBV2 and J usage is TRBJ1-2; no clear D. V was pared by 6 bases and J by 2 bases, with 10 bases between. The germline gives CDR1 SNHLY, CDR2 FYNNEI. The CDR3 loop spans 13 amino acids. The chain's CDR3 is CASRARANYGYTF. For the CDR3, the DNA is TGTGCCAGCAGGGCGCGGGCCAACTATGGCTACACCTTC. The whole variable domain, filled in from reference TRBV2 and TRBJ1-2, reads EPEVTQTPSHQVTQMGQEVILRCVPISNHLYFYWYRQILGQKVEFLVSFYNNEISEKSEIFDDQFSVERPDGSNFTLKIRSTKLEDSAMYFCASRARANYGYTFGSGTRLTVV.

CDR3 nucleotides: TGTGCCAGCAGCGTCCGGGACAACTACAATGAGCAGTTCTTC. Translating gives CASSVRDNYNEQFF. The chain uses TRBV11-3 and TRBJ2-1, with a possible D match to TRBD1 (6 bases). Germline-derived CDR1 and CDR2 are SGHNT and YENEEA. V was cut by 5 bases and J by 3 bases, with 11 bases left in between. CDR3 size: 14 residues. Supplemented by reference TRBV11-3 and TRBJ2-1, the full variable domain reads EAGVVQSPRYKIIEKKQPVAFWCNPISGHNTLYWYLQNLGQGPELLIRYENEEAVDDSQLPKDRFSAERLKGVDSTLKIQPAELGDSAVYLCASSVRDNYNEQFFGPGTRLTVL.

J is TRBJ2-3 and V is TRBV6-5; no firm D call. The CDR3 contains 15 residues. Germline V lookup: CDR1 MNHEY, CDR2 SVGAGI. V gave up 6 bases and J gave up 0 bases, with 13 bases separating them. The CDR3 nucleotides are TGTGCCAGCAGGCCCTGGGCAGCTAGCACAGATACGCAGTATTTT. This translates into CASRPWAASTDTQYF.

The chain is built from TRBV5-6 and TRBJ2-1; 11 positions match TRBD2. In germline, CDR1 is SGHDT, CDR2 YYEEEE. CDR3 size: 18 residues. The J segment lost 3 bases and the V segment lost 4 bases, leaving 12 bases of the junction unmatched. The DNA of the CDR3 is TGTGCCAGCAGCCCGGGACCTCCGGGACTAGCGGACTACAATGAGCAGTTCTTC. Amino acid sequence: CASSPGPPGLADYNEQFF.

The chain couples TRBV18 to TRBJ1-4; D may be TRBD1 (6 bases). Germline values: CDR1 KGHSH, CDR2 LQKENI. Trimming shortened V by 4 bases and J by 7 bases, and 16 bases separated the two germline ends. This CDR3 has 15 amino acids. DNA of the CDR3: TGTGCCAGCTCACAGAACAGGGCTGGAGGTGAAAAACTGTTTTTT. Protein sequence: CASSQNRAGGEKLFF.

The chain is built from TRBV6-6 and TRBJ1-1; D remains ambiguous. V was shortened by 1 base and J by 5 bases, with 8 bases between the two germline ends. The CDR3 is 13 amino acids. Germline V gives CDR1 MNHNY, CDR2 SVGAGI (reference sequence). CDR3 coding DNA: TGTGCCAGCAGTTACTTTTTCGGGACTGAAGCTTTCTTT. Protein product: CASSYFFGTEAFF.

V gene TRBV18 combines with J gene TRBJ1-1; D is uncertain. V gave up 3 bases and J gave up 0 bases, with 8 bases separating them. From germline, CDR1 is KGHSH and CDR2 LQKENI. This CDR3 has 14 residues. The DNA of the CDR3 is TGTGCCAGCTCACCCTCGCGTATGAACACTGAAGCTTTCTTT. Translation gives CASSPSRMNTEAFF.

The rearrangement uses TRBV9 and TRBJ1-4, with D possibly being TRBD1 (6 bases). CDR1 SGDLS and CDR2 YYNGEE come from the germline V gene. CDR3 length: 15 residues. V dropped 3 bases and J dropped 6 bases, with 15 bases sitting between them. The CDR3 spells CASSASTGRDEKLFF. The CDR3 DNA reads TGTGCCAGCAGCGCCTCTACAGGGAGGGATGAAAAACTGTTTTTT.

V usage is TRBV4-2 and J usage is TRBJ2-7, with TRBD2 as a possible D gene (5 bases). The length of the CDR3 is 15 residues. Germline lookup yields CDR1 LGHNA and CDR2 YNFKEQ. V lost 0 bases to trimming and J lost 2 bases, with 11 bases between them. CDR3 in amino acids: CASSQEKRGAYEQYF. The CDR3 DNA reads as TGTGCCAGCAGCCAAGAGAAACGGGGAGCCTACGAGCAGTACTTC.

In this sample, this clone turned up once. V and J are TRBV14 and TRBJ2-7, with 8 bases identical to TRBD2. CDR3 size: 15 residues. Trimming removed 2 bases from V and 2 bases from J; junction bases left unmatched: 5. Germline assignment: CDR1 SGHDN and CDR2 FVKESK. CDR3 region: CASSQPGLDTYEQYF. For the CDR3, the DNA is TGTGCCAGCAGCCAACCGGGACTAGATACCTACGAGCAGTACTTC. The variable domain in full, completed from reference TRBV14 and TRBJ2-7, reads EAGVTQFPSHSVIEKGQTVTLRCDPISGHDNLYWYRRVMGKEIKFLLHFVKESKQDESGMPNNRFLAERTGGTYSTLKVQPAELEDSGVYFCASSQPGLDTYEQYFGPGTRLTVT.

The chain has TRBV5-8 and TRBJ2-5; 9 nucleotides line up with TRBD2. The CDR3 runs to 16 residues. Unmatched junction bases numbered 8, after V lost 4 bases and J lost 1 base. Looked up from germline, CDR1 is SGHTS and CDR2 is YDEGEE. In DNA, the CDR3 is TGTGCCAGCAGCGACGGGGCTAGCGGGGTCCAAGAGACCCAGTACTTC. It codes for CASSDGASGVQETQYF.

The genes are TRBV2 and TRBJ1-6, with a tentative D call TRBD1 (6 bases). This CDR3 is 16 amino acids long. V was cut by 5 bases and J by 0 bases, with 11 bases left in between. In germline, CDR1 is SNHLY, CDR2 FYNNEI. CDR3 DNA: TGTGCCAGCAGTCCAGGGGTTAGCTCCTATAATTCACCCCTCCACTTT. This encodes CASSPGVSSYNSPLHF. Complete variable domain (other parts from reference TRBV2 and TRBJ1-6): EPEVTQTPSHQVTQMGQEVILRCVPISNHLYFYWYRQILGQKVEFLVSFYNNEISEKSEIFDDQFSVERPDGSNFTLKIRSTKLEDSAMYFCASSPGVSSYNSPLHFGNGTRLTVT.

The V and J genes are TRBV29-1 and TRBJ2-2; maybe TRBD2 (5 bases). Germline CDR1 is SQVTM and CDR2 is ANQGSEA. This CDR3 region has 15 residues. Trimming removed 6 bases at V and 1 base at J, with 15 bases between. CDR3 sequence reads: CSVKMLAGNTGELFF. The CDR3 bases are TGCAGCGTGAAAATGCTGGCGGGGAACACCGGGGAGCTGTTTTTT.

The rearrangement uses TRBV7-2 and TRBJ2-7; 9 positions match TRBD1. CDR1 SGHTA and CDR2 FQGNSA come from the germline V gene. The CDR3 is 14 residues long. J lost 6 bases, V lost 5 bases, and 8 bases had no gene match. Written as DNA, the CDR3 is TGTGCCAGCAGCGACTACCCGGGACAGGGCGAGCAGTACTTC. Translating it yields CASSDYPGQGEQYF.

The chain uses TRBV5-1 and TRBJ1-2; possible D gene TRBD1, 5 bases. The V gene's germline CDR1 is SGHRS and CDR2 YFSETQ. V gave up 4 bases and J gave up 5 bases, with 18 bases separating them. This CDR3 is built from 15 residues. The CDR3 protein is CASSPTETANYGYTF. In DNA, the CDR3 is TGCGCCAGCAGCCCCACCGAGACAGCCAATTATGGCTACACCTTC.

The J gene is TRBJ2-7, the V gene TRBV27; D is unresolved. This CDR3 is 13 amino acids long. Germline lookup yields CDR1 MNHEY and CDR2 SMNVEV (reference sequence). The germline V and J ends were trimmed by 2 bases and 3 bases, with 8 bases remaining between them. CDR3 DNA: TGTGCCAGCAGTTTAGGTACAGTCTACGAGCAGTACTTC. It translates to CASSLGTVYEQYF.

The CDR3 loop reads CASNLEGRVLPEAFF. CDR3 nucleotides: TGTGCCAGCAACTTGGAGGGCAGGGTATTGCCTGAAGCTTTCTTT. V gene TRBV7-9 combines with J gene TRBJ1-1; tentative D call: TRBD1 (5 bases). V was cut by 7 bases and J by 6 bases, with 21 bases left in between. CDR3 size: 15 residues. CDR1 and CDR2 from the germline V gene are SEHNR and FQNEAQ (reference sequence).

This chain joins TRBV12-5 and TRBJ2-7, with 11 bases aligning to TRBD1. J gave up 7 bases and V 6 bases, and 8 bases lay outside the gene matches. Germline V gene lookup returns CDR1 LGHNT and CDR2 FRNRAP. The CDR3 sequence is 14 residues long. The CDR3 loop is CASGPGQGAGEQYF. The CDR3 bases are TGTGCTAGTGGCCCTGGACAGGGGGCTGGAGAGCAGTACTTC.

The V call is TRBV10-1, the J call TRBJ1-1; 9 bases match TRBD1. The CDR3 is 18 amino acids. The trim removed 2 bases at V and 2 bases at J, leaving 12 bases unmatched. Germline V gene data show CDR1 as WNHNN and CDR2 as SYGVQD (reference sequence). For the CDR3, the DNA is TGCGCCAGCAGTGAGCGCCCATTGGGACAGGGAAATAACACTGAAGCTTTCTTT. The encoded protein is CASSERPLGQGNNTEAFF.

V is TRBV28 and J is TRBJ2-1; 8 positions match TRBD2. Germline-derived CDR1 and CDR2 are MDHEN and SYDVKM. After removal of 4 bases from V and 1 base from J, the junction contained 6 bases not matched to a gene. The CDR3 extends over 16 amino acids. The CDR3 sequence: CASSSLAGGSYNEQFF. CDR3 nucleotides: TGTGCCAGCAGTTCCTTGGCGGGAGGTTCCTACAATGAGCAGTTCTTC.

The chain has TRBV5-1 and TRBJ2-1; 8 nucleotides align to TRBD2. CDR3 length: 16 amino acids. V dropped 0 bases and J dropped 6; count of bases not matched to a gene: 8. From germline, CDR1 is SGHRS and CDR2 YFSETQ. CDR3 amino acids: CASSLARTGTSNEQFF. The CDR3 region has the DNA TGCGCCAGCAGCTTGGCCCGAACCGGGACTAGCAATGAGCAGTTCTTC.

CDR3 coding DNA: TGTGCCAGCACCGAAGGGGGGGGTGTCTATGGCTACACCTTC. It codes for CASTEGGGVYGYTF. The V call is TRBV5-5, the J call TRBJ1-2; weak D call: TRBD1 (6 bases). V was shortened by 6 bases and J by 4 bases, with 16 bases between the two germline ends. Germline CDR1 reads SGHKS; CDR2 reads YYEKEE (reference sequence). The CDR3 has 14 residues.

In its sample, this clone was seen once. Other DNA sequences of this sample code for an identical CDR3. The V call is TRBV4-1, the J call TRBJ1-2, with D tentatively TRBD1 (5 bases). CDR3 length: 15 amino acids. From germline, CDR1 is MGHRA and CDR2 YSYEKL. Trimming shortened V by 4 bases and J by 1 base, and 13 bases separated the two germline ends. CDR3 sequence reads: CASSPPGGDNYGYTF. The DNA for the CDR3 is TGCGCCAGCAGCCCCCCAGGAGGGGATAACTATGGCTACACCTTC.